This T cell receptor (beta chain) was sequenced in a study of T cell repertoires in ileal Crohn's disease. Trimming took off 4 bases at V and 2 bases at J, with 13 bases between the two ends. The CDR3 spans 15 residues. The V gene's germline CDR1 is SGHRS and CDR2 YFSETQ. Profiled with immunoSEQ multiplex PCR; TCRdb holds only in-frame clones, not every one. Of more than 60,000 clones in the sample, about 89% were seen once. The time point was: neoterminal ileum biopsy at postoperative endoscopy, about 6 months after surgery. The source material was ileal tissue. The gene calls are TRBV5-1 and TRBJ2-1; possible D gene TRBD2, 6 bases. The TCR comes from an adult with Crohn's disease. CDR3 bases: TGCGCCAGCAGCGAATCTAGCGCACCCTACAATGAGCAGTTCTTC. Amino acids: CASSESSAPYNEQFF.